This TCR beta chain was identified during a study of CD4 T cells in relation to SARS-CoV-2 and coronaviruses. Across the study: PBMCs were cultured with antigen for about eleven days before TCR beta sequencing.

The data were produced by immunoSEQ multiplex PCR, yet TCRdb's version contains in-frame clones alone and is incomplete. The table records about 25,000 clones, less than 80% of them present only once. The V end was cut by 1 base, the J end by 7 bases, with 5 bases between. This CDR3 region has 12 residues. Germline V gene data show CDR1 as KGHSH and CDR2 as LQKENI. Before the COVID-19 pandemic, during about 2011-2019, CD4+ T cells were taken from unexposed donors. The cells were cultured for about ten days before CD4+ T cells were isolated. Testing used SARS-CoV-2 S/N and four cold-coronavirus spikes on unexposed-donor CD4+ T cells, cells permitting. This clone occurred a few times. Its antigen remains unidentified.

Sequencing was performed on CD4+ T cells from PBMCs, cultured in vitro. The TCR originated in a human donor in good health. The chain joins TRBV18 to TRBJ2-1; D gene unclear. CDR3 sequence: CASSPRENEQFF. The CDR3 bases are TGTGCCAGCTCACCACGTGAAAATGAGCAGTTCTTC.